This is a list of T cell receptor beta chains from one sample in a study of blood T cell repertoires in COVID-19. Profiled with immunoSEQ multiplex PCR; TCRdb holds only in-frame clones, not every one. The repertoire holds some 150,000 clones, with roughly 84% as singletons. Sequenced sample: peripheral blood. These receptors were obtained from a woman aged 60 to 75 with acute or convalescent COVID-19. Both conserved end residues are part of each CDR3. Each record gives: CDR3 DNA, CDR3 protein, CDR3 length, V gene, clone size, D gene, J gene. A D gene is named only where the DNA matches it firmly. Only part of the rows carry a size: once, few, many, or a class if the clone is expanded.

cdr3_nt: TGTGCCAGCACCCCCTCCGGTGAAAAACTGTTTTTT
cdr3_aa: CASTPSGEKLFF
cdr3_length: 12
v_call: TRBV6-5
clone_size: once
d_call: .
j_call: TRBJ1-4

cdr3_nt: TGCGCCAGCAGCGTAGACAGACTAGTTAGGATCTATGGCTACACCTTC
cdr3_aa: CASSVDRLVRIYGYTF
cdr3_length: 16
v_call: TRBV5-1
clone_size: .
d_call: .
j_call: TRBJ1-2

cdr3_nt: TGTGCCAGCAGCGTGACCGGGACAGGCACCGGGGAGCTGTTTTTT
cdr3_aa: CASSVTGTGTGELFF
cdr3_length: 15
v_call: TRBV9
clone_size: few
d_call: TRBD1
j_call: TRBJ2-2

cdr3_nt: TGTGCCAGCAGTTACGCAGGGACAGGGGGTTACGAGCAGTACTTC
cdr3_aa: CASSYAGTGGYEQYF
cdr3_length: 15
v_call: TRBV6-5
clone_size: .
d_call: TRBD1
j_call: TRBJ2-7

cdr3_nt: TGCGCCAGCAGCCCGGTCCGTGACAACGAGCAGTACTTC
cdr3_aa: CASSPVRDNEQYF
cdr3_length: 13
v_call: TRBV5-1
clone_size: .
d_call: .
j_call: TRBJ2-7

cdr3_nt: TGTGCCAGCAGTTACTCCGGGCAGGGGGCCTACGAGCAGTACTTC
cdr3_aa: CASSYSGQGAYEQYF
cdr3_length: 15
v_call: TRBV6-5
clone_size: .
d_call: TRBD1
j_call: TRBJ2-7

cdr3_nt: TGTGCCAGCAGCTCACGGCCCGGGACACCGAGCTCCTACGAGCAGTACTTC
cdr3_aa: CASSSRPGTPSSYEQYF
cdr3_length: 17
v_call: TRBV11-3
clone_size: .
d_call: .
j_call: TRBJ2-7

cdr3_nt: TGTGCCAGCAAATCGGACAGGGGGCAAATGTTTCAGCCCCAGCATTTT
cdr3_aa: CASKSDRGQMFQPQHF
cdr3_length: 16
v_call: TRBV2
clone_size: .
d_call: TRBD1
j_call: TRBJ1-5

cdr3_nt: TGTGCCACCAGTGATTTTATACGGACAGCTGCTTTCTTT
cdr3_aa: CATSDFIRTAAFF
cdr3_length: 13
v_call: TRBV24-1
clone_size: .
d_call: .
j_call: TRBJ1-1

cdr3_nt: TGTGCCAGCAGTTTAATTGGACAGTCTAATCAGCCCCAGCATTTT
cdr3_aa: CASSLIGQSNQPQHF
cdr3_length: 15
v_call: TRBV6-5
clone_size: .
d_call: .
j_call: TRBJ1-5

cdr3_nt: TGTGCCACCAGTGATCATGGCCAGGGGGCTCGGTCCTACGAGCAGTACTTC
cdr3_aa: CATSDHGQGARSYEQYF
cdr3_length: 17
v_call: TRBV24-1
clone_size: .
d_call: TRBD1
j_call: TRBJ2-7

cdr3_nt: TGTGCCAGCAGTGAAGCGCTAGGGAGCACCACTGAAGCTTTCTTT
cdr3_aa: CASSEALGSTTEAFF
cdr3_length: 15
v_call: TRBV2
clone_size: .
d_call: .
j_call: TRBJ1-1

cdr3_nt: TGTGCTAGCAGCTTAGTGCAGGGGGCCTACAATGAGCAGTTCTTC
cdr3_aa: CASSLVQGAYNEQFF
cdr3_length: 15
v_call: TRBV7-7
clone_size: once
d_call: TRBD1
j_call: TRBJ2-1

cdr3_nt: TGTGCCAGCAGCGTAGAGGCGGGGGGTGGGGAGCTGTTTTTT
cdr3_aa: CASSVEAGGGELFF
cdr3_length: 14
v_call: TRBV9
clone_size: .
d_call: TRBD2
j_call: TRBJ2-2

cdr3_nt: TGTGCCAGCAGCTTATCCGACAGATACCAAGAGACCCAGTACTTC
cdr3_aa: CASSLSDRYQETQYF
cdr3_length: 15
v_call: TRBV7-9
clone_size: .
d_call: .
j_call: TRBJ2-5

cdr3_nt: TGTGCCAGCAGCCACCGGACAGGGAATGAAAAACTGTTTTTT
cdr3_aa: CASSHRTGNEKLFF
cdr3_length: 14
v_call: TRBV5-4
clone_size: .
d_call: TRBD1
j_call: TRBJ1-4

cdr3_nt: TGTGCCAGCAGCTCAAGGACTAGCGGGGGAAATACGCAGTATTTT
cdr3_aa: CASSSRTSGGNTQYF
cdr3_length: 15
v_call: TRBV7-2
clone_size: .
d_call: TRBD2
j_call: TRBJ2-3

cdr3_nt: TGCGCCAGCAGCTTGGCGCTGACAGGGGCCTACACTGAAGCTTTCTTT
cdr3_aa: CASSLALTGAYTEAFF
cdr3_length: 16
v_call: TRBV5-1
clone_size: .
d_call: TRBD1
j_call: TRBJ1-1

cdr3_nt: TGTGCCAGCAGTTTAATACGGGGGGGCTACAATGAGCAGTTCTTC
cdr3_aa: CASSLIRGGYNEQFF
cdr3_length: 15
v_call: TRBV27
clone_size: .
d_call: TRBD2
j_call: TRBJ2-1

cdr3_nt: TGTGCCAGCAGCTTAGACAGGGGGCAAGCCGGGGAGCTGTTTTTT
cdr3_aa: CASSLDRGQAGELFF
cdr3_length: 15
v_call: TRBV11-2
clone_size: .
d_call: TRBD1
j_call: TRBJ2-2

cdr3_nt: TGTGCCAGCAGCCACAGGACAGGGAACAATTCACCCCTCCACTTT
cdr3_aa: CASSHRTGNNSPLHF
cdr3_length: 15
v_call: TRBV3-1/TRBV3-2
clone_size: .
d_call: TRBD1
j_call: TRBJ1-6

cdr3_nt: TGTGCCAGCAGCCAAGGGTGGATCTTGGACAGGCAGAACACTGAAGCTTTCTTT
cdr3_aa: CASSQGWILDRQNTEAFF
cdr3_length: 18
v_call: TRBV3-1/TRBV3-2
clone_size: .
d_call: TRBD1
j_call: TRBJ1-1

cdr3_nt: TGTGCCAGCAGTGATACAGCCTCTGGAAACACCATATATTTT
cdr3_aa: CASSDTASGNTIYF
cdr3_length: 14
v_call: TRBV6-1
clone_size: once
d_call: .
j_call: TRBJ1-3

cdr3_nt: TGTGCCAGCAGCCAAGGGGCCTATGGCTACACCTTC
cdr3_aa: CASSQGAYGYTF
cdr3_length: 12
v_call: TRBV3-1/TRBV3-2
clone_size: .
d_call: .
j_call: TRBJ1-2

cdr3_nt: TGTGCCAGCAGCCAAGATAGAGCGTACGAGCAGTACTTC
cdr3_aa: CASSQDRAYEQYF
cdr3_length: 13
v_call: TRBV4-2
clone_size: .
d_call: .
j_call: TRBJ2-7

cdr3_nt: TGTGCCAGTAGTCTACCAGGGGCCGCGGATGAAAAACTGTTTTTT
cdr3_aa: CASSLPGAADEKLFF
cdr3_length: 15
v_call: TRBV19
clone_size: .
d_call: .
j_call: TRBJ1-4

cdr3_nt: TGTGCCAGCAGCTTTATGAGCGCCTCCTACAATGAGCAGTTCTTC
cdr3_aa: CASSFMSASYNEQFF
cdr3_length: 15
v_call: TRBV13
clone_size: .
d_call: .
j_call: TRBJ2-1

cdr3_nt: TGTGCCAGCAGTTACTCGGGCCCAACTAATGAAAAACTGTTTTTT
cdr3_aa: CASSYSGPTNEKLFF
cdr3_length: 15
v_call: TRBV6-5
clone_size: few
d_call: .
j_call: TRBJ1-4

cdr3_nt: TGTGCCAGCAGCCAAGAGCGGGGGCTGACAGATACGCAGTATTTT
cdr3_aa: CASSQERGLTDTQYF
cdr3_length: 15
v_call: TRBV3-1/TRBV3-2
clone_size: .
d_call: .
j_call: TRBJ2-3

cdr3_nt: TGTGCCTCCGGGGTTTCGACTAGCCTGGGTGAGCAGTTCTTC
cdr3_aa: CASGVSTSLGEQFF
cdr3_length: 14
v_call: TRBV30
clone_size: .
d_call: TRBD2
j_call: TRBJ2-1

cdr3_nt: TGTGCCTGGAGTGTACCCGCCCCGAGCTCCTATAATTCACCCCTCCACTTT
cdr3_aa: CAWSVPAPSSYNSPLHF
cdr3_length: 17
v_call: TRBV30
clone_size: .
d_call: .
j_call: TRBJ1-6

cdr3_nt: TGTGCCTGGAATAGAGGGTCCAATGAAAAACTGTTTTTT
cdr3_aa: CAWNRGSNEKLFF
cdr3_length: 13
v_call: TRBV30
clone_size: .
d_call: .
j_call: TRBJ1-4

cdr3_nt: TGTGCCAGTAGTATAGTGTGGCAGAACACTGAAGCTTTCTTT
cdr3_aa: CASSIVWQNTEAFF
cdr3_length: 14
v_call: TRBV19
clone_size: .
d_call: .
j_call: TRBJ1-1